This section outlines one TCR beta chain sequence together with its context. The repertoire was sequenced with immunoSEQ multiplex PCR; TCRdb's copy has only in-frame clones and lacks some. The data show more than 95,000 clones, with about 81% seen just once and around 18% held by the top ten. The CDR3 is 17 amino acids. V gave up 5 bases and J gave up 6 bases; unmatched junction bases: 16. Germline V gives CDR1 PRHDT, CDR2 FYEKMQ (reference sequence). The sample comes from a study of blood T cell repertoires in COVID-19. Across the study: COVID-19 samples collected from the United States, Italy and Spain covered acute and convalescent phases. Sources were T cells, B-cell-depleted T cells, or PBMCs; the material itself was cDNA or gDNA.

This chain joins TRBV13 and TRBJ1-2; 9 bases map to TRBD1. This TCR came from an elderly man with acute or convalescent COVID-19. The sequenced material came from peripheral blood. The CDR3: CASSVTGGALGWDGYTF. The CDR3 DNA follows: TGTGCCAGCAGCGTAACAGGGGGCGCATTAGGTTGGGATGGCTACACCTTC.